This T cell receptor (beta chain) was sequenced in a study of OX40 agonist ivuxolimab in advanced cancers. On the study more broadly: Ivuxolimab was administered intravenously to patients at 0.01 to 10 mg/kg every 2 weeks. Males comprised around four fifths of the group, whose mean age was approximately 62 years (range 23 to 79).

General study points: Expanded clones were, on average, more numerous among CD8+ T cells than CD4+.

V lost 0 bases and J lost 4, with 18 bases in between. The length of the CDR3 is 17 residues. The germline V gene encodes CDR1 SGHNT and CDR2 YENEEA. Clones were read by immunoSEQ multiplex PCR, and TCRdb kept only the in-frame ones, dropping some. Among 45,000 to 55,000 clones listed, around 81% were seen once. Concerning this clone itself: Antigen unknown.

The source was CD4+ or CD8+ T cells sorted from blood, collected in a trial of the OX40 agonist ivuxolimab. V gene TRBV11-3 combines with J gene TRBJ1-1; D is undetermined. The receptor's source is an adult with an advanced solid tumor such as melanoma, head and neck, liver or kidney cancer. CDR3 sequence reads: CASSLDPPEGGSTEAFF. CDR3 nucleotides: TGTGCCAGCAGCTTAGATCCACCCGAGGGCGGCAGCACTGAAGCTTTCTTT.